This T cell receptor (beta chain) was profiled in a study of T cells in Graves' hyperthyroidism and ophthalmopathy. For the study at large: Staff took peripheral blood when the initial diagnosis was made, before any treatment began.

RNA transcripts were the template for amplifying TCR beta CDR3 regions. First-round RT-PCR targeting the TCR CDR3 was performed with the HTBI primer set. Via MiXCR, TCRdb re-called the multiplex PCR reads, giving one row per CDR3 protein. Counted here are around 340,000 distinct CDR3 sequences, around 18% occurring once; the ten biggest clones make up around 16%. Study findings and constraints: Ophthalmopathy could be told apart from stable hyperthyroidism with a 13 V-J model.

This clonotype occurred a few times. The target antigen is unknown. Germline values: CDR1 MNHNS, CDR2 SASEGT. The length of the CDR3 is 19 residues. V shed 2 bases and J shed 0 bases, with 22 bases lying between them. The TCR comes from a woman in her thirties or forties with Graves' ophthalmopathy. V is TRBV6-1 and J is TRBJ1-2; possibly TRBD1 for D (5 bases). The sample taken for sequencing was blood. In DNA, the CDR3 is TGTGCCAGCAGTGAAAGACCCGGCAGGGCACCCCCCCCTAACTATGGCTACACCTTC. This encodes CASSERPGRAPPPNYGYTF.